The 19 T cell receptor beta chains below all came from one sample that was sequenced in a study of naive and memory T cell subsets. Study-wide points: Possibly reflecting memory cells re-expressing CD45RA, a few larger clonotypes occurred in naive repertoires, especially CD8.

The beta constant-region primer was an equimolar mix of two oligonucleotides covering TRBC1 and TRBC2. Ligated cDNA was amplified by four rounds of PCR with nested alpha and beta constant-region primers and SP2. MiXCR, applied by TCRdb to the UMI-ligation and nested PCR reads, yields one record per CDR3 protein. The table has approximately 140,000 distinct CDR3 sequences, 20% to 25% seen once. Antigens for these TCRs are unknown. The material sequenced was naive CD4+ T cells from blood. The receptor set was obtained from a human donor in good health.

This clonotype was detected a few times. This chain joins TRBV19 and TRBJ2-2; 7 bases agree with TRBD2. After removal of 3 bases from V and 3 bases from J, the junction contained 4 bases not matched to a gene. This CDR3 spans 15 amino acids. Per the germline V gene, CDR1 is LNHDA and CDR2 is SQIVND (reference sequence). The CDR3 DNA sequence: TGTGCCAGTAGTATGAGCGGGGCTTACACCGGGGAGCTGTTTTTT. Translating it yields CASSMSGAYTGELFF.

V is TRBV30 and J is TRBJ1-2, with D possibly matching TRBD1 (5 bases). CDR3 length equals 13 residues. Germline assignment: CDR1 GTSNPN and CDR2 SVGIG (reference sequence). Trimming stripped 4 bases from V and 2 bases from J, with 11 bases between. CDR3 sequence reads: CAWTQGLNYGYTF. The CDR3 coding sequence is TGTGCCTGGACCCAGGGTCTAAACTATGGCTACACCTTC.

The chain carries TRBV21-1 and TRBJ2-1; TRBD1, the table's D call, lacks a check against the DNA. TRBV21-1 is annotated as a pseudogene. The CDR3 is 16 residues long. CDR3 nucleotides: TGTGCCAGCAGCAAAGCCCTAGGACAGGGGGCAGATGAGCAGTTCTTC. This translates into CASSKALGQGADEQFF.

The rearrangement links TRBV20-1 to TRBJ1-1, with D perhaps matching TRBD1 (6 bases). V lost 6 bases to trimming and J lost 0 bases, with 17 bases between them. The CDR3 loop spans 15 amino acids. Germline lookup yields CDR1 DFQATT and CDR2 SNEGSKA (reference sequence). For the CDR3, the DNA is TGCAGTGCGATACATGGGGGCGCCTTGAACACTGAAGCTTTCTTT. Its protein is CSAIHGGALNTEAFF.

The CDR3 nucleotides are TGCAGCGTTGCCGGCGGTAGGGTCCAGTACAATGAGCAGTTCTTC. It is translated as CSVAGGRVQYNEQFF. The chain recombines TRBV29-1 with TRBJ2-1, with D unresolved. The CDR3 runs 15 residues. Trimming left V 4 bases short and J 4 bases short, with 17 bases between. Germline V CDR1 and CDR2: SQVTM, ANQGSEA.

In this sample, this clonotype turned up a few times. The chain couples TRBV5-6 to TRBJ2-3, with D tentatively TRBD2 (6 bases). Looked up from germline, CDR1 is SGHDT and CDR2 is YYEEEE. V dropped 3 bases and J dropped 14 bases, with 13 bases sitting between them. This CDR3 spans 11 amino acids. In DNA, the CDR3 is TGTGCCAGCAGCTGGAGGGACGGTGTGTATTTT. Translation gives CASSWRDGVYF.

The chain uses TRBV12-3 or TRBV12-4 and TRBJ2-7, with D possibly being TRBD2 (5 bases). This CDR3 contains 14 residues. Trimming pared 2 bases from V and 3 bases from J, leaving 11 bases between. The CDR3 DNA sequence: TGTGCCAGCAGTTTAAACGGGGTTGGCTACGAGCAGTACTTC. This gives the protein CASSLNGVGYEQYF.

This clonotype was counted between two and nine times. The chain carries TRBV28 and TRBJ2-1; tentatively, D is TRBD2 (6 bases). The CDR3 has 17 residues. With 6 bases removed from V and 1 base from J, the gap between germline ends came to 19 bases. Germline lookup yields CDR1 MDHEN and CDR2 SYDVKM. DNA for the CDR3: TGTGCCAGCAGAACCCGACTCCTAGCGAGGTCCTACAATGAGCAGTTCTTC. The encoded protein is CASRTRLLARSYNEQFF.

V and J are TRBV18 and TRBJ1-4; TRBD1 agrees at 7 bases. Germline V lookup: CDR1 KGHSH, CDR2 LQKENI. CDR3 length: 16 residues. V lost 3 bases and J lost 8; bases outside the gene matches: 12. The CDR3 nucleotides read TGTGCCAGCTCACCTTCTGAGGCGGCAGGGGGGGAAAAACTGTTTTTT. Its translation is CASSPSEAAGGEKLFF. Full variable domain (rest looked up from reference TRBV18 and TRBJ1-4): NAGVMQNPRHLVRRRGQEARLRCSPMKGHSHVYWYRQLPEEGLKFMVYLQKENIIDESGMPKERFSAEFPKEGPSILRIQQVVRGDSAAYFCASSPSEAAGGEKLFFGSGTQLSVL.

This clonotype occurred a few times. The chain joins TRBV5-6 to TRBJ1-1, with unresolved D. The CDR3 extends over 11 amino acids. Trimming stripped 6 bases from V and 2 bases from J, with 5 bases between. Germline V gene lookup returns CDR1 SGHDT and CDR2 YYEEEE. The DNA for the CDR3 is TGTGCCAGCACCAACAACACTGAAGCTTTCTTT. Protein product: CASTNNTEAFF.

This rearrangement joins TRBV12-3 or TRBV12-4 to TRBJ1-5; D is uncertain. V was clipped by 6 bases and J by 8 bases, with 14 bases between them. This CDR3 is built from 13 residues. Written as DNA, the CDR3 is TGTGCCAGCAGGGTAATGGGTAAGAAGCCCCAGCATTTT. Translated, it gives CASRVMGKKPQHF.

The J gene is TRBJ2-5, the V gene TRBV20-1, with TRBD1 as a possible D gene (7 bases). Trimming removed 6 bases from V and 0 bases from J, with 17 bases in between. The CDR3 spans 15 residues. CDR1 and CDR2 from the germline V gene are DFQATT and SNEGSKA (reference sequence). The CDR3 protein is CSALRGAGYQETQYF. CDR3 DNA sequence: TGCAGTGCCCTCAGGGGGGCCGGGTACCAAGAGACCCAGTACTTC.

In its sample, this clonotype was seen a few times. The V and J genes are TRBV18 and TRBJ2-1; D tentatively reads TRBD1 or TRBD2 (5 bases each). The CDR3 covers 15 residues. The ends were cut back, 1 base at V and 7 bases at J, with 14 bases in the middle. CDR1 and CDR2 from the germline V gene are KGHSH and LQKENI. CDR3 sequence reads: CASSPQTGPSNEQFF. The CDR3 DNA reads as TGTGCCAGCTCACCACAGACGGGACCCTCTAATGAGCAGTTCTTC.

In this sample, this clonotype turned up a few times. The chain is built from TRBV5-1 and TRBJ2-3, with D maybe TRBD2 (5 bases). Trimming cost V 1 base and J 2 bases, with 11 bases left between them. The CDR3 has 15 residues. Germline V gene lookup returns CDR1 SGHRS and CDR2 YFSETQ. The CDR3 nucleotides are TGCGCCAGCAGCTTGACTAGGAGAAACACAGATACGCAGTATTTT. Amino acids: CASSLTRRNTDTQYF.

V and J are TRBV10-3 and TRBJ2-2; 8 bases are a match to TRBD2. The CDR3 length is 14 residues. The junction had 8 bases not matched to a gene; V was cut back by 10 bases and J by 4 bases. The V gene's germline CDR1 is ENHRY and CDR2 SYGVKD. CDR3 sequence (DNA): TGTGCCACCGGAGCGGGAGAAGGCACCGGGGAGCTGTTTTTT. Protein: CATGAGEGTGELFF.

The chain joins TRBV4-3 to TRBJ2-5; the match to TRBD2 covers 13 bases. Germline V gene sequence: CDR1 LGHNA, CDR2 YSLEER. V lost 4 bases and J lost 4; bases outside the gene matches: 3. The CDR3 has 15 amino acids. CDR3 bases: TGCGCCAGCAGCCTTGGACTAGCGGGAGTAGAGACCCAGTACTTC. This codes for CASSLGLAGVETQYF.

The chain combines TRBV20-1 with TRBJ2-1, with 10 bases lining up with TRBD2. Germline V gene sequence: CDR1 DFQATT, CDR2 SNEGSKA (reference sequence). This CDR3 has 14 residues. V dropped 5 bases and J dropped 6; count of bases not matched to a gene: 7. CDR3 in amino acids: CSALRTSGVNEQFF. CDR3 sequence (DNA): TGCAGTGCTCTTCGGACTAGCGGAGTCAATGAGCAGTTCTTC.

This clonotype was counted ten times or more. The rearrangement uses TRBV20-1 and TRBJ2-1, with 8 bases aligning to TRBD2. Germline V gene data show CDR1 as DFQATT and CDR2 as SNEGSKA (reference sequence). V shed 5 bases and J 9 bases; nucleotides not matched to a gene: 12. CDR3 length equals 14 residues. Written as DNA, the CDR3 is TGCAGTGCTGGAGCGGGAGCCCAAGGGAGTGAGCAGTTCTTC. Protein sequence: CSAGAGAQGSEQFF.

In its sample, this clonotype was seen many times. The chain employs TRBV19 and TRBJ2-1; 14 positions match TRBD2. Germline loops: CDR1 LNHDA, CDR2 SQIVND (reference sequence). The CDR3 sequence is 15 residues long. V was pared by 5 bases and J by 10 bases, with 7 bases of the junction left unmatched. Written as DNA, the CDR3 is TGTGCCAGTAGTCCGACTAGCGGGAGGGCGGGGGAGCAGTTCTTC. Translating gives CASSPTSGRAGEQFF.